This T cell receptor (beta chain) was captured by sequencing in a study of T cell repertoires in cytomegalovirus infection. Study overall: Selection of CMV epitopes for the study included recently identified HLA-C-restricted and well-studied HLA-B-restricted ones. The study, taken as a whole, reports: The response measured ex vivo was dominated by TCR beta clonotypes (HLA-C-restricted and CMV-specific).

From the reads, TCRdb called clonotypes with MiXCR, one entry per CDR3 protein. The sample records approximately 730,000 distinct CDR3 sequences, roughly 28% being singletons. Germline assignment: CDR1 DFQATT and CDR2 SNEGSKA (reference sequence). J was trimmed by 1 base and V by 2 bases; bases with no gene match: 13. CDR3 length: 17 residues. This clonotype was counted only a few times. Its target is not known. This material consisted of cultured CD8+ T cells from PBMCs, taken from culture after CMV antigen stimulation. This clonotype was sampled from a human donor in good health (CMV status not recorded). Some clones in this sample may be carry-over from other donors' samples. The chain joins TRBV20-1 to TRBJ1-2; 7 nucleotides match TRBD1. The CDR3 protein is CSARQTTGTAFNYGYTF. As DNA, the CDR3 is TGCAGTGCTAGACAAACCACCGGGACAGCGTTTAACTATGGCTACACCTTC.